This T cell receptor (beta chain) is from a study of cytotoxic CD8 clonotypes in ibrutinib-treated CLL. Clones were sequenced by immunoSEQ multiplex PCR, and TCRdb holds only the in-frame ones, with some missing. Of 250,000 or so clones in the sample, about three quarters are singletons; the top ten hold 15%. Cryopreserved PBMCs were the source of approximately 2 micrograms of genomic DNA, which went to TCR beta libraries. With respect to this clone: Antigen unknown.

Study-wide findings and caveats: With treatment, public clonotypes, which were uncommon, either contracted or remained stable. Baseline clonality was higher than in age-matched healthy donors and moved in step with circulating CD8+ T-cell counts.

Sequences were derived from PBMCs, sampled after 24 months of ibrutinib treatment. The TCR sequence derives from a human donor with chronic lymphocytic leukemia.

CDR3 sequence (DNA): TGTGCCAGCAGCCCCAGGGTACCTGGAAACACCATATATTTT. Translating gives CASSPRVPGNTIYF. V gene TRBV28 combines with J gene TRBJ1-3, with D possibly TRBD1 on 5 matching bases. Germline V gives CDR1 MDHEN, CDR2 SYDVKM. CDR3 length: 14 amino acids. V was trimmed by 6 bases and J by 2 bases, leaving 11 bases between them.